This T cell receptor beta chain is from a study of blood T cell repertoires in COVID-19. Donors in Cohort 3 counted as recovered after two negative PCRs, clearance, or symptom resolution. This clone was recorded once. V trimming: 8 bases; J trimming: 5 bases; junction bases outside the gene matches: 5. CDR3 length: 12 amino acids. Repertoires were generated with immunoSEQ multiplex PCR, while TCRdb's copy carries only in-frame clones and drops some. This repertoire shows over 250,000 clones, about 89% found once; its top ten account for approximately 9%. The TCR sequence derives from a man aged 35-49 years who had recovered from COVID-19. The chain joins TRBV12-3 or TRBV12-4 to TRBJ2-7; TRBD2 matches 8 bases. The sequenced sample consisted of PBMCs or T cells enriched from blood (not recorded which). Here the CDR3 reads CASSPGGNEQYF. The CDR3 DNA sequence: TGTGCCAGCTCCCCGGGGGGGAACGAGCAGTACTTC.